The 28 T cell receptor beta chains presented below share a single source sample, sequenced in a study of cytomegalovirus exposure and HLA in healthy donors. The PCR contained 60 Vbeta and 13 Jbeta primers. Profiling relied on immunoSEQ multiplex PCR, and the TCRdb table lists in-frame clones only, not all of them. This table has more than 150,000 clones, over 60% appearing once. The sequenced sample consisted of PBMCs. The receptors here all came from a young man in good health and CMV-seronegative.

This clone came up once. This chain connects TRBV5-4 to TRBJ2-7; TRBD1 is a possible D gene (6 bases). The V end lost 4 bases, the J end lost 3 bases, and 14 bases lay between the germline ends. The CDR3 has 14 amino acids. Germline loops: CDR1 SGHNT, CDR2 YYREEE (reference sequence). CDR3 in DNA: TGTGCCAGCAGCCGCGCACAGGGTAACTACGAGCAGTACTTC. As protein: CASSRAQGNYEQYF.

Of note for this clone: In this CDR3 the conserved last residue, phenylalanine or tryptophan, is missing, so a read error is likely. The DNA is omitted, as the CDR3 cannot be located on it reliably, and the CDR3 follows TCRdb's listing. The chain is built from TRBV19 and TRBJ2-7; no DNA check was done on the table's D call, TRBD2. Germline V gene sequence: CDR1 LNHDA, CDR2 SQIVND (reference sequence). The CDR3 is 14 residues long, counting both termini. The CDR3 sequence: CASSMKEPLPLGGN.

V usage is TRBV7-2 and J usage is TRBJ1-5, with D possibly matching TRBD1 (6 bases). This CDR3 has 14 amino acids. Trimming pared 4 bases from V and 5 bases from J, leaving 12 bases between. The germline gives CDR1 SGHTA, CDR2 FQGNSA. For the CDR3, the DNA is TGTGCCAGCAGCTCTACAGGGTTACATCAGCCCCAGCATTTT. It specifies CASSSTGLHQPQHF.

The chain links TRBV7-6 to TRBJ1-6, with D tentatively TRBD1 (6 bases). This CDR3 region has 13 residues. Trimming stripped 4 bases from V and 7 bases from J, with 8 bases between. CDR1 and CDR2 from the germline V gene are SGHVS and FNYEAQ. DNA for the CDR3: TGTGCCAGCAGCTCAACAGGGAATTCACCCCTCCACTTT. It codes for CASSSTGNSPLHF.

The genes are TRBV6-5 and TRBJ2-2; D is undetermined. V shed 0 bases and J shed 8 bases, with 4 bases lying between them. The CDR3 has 12 amino acids. The germline CDR1 and CDR2 sequences are MNHEY and SVGAGI. The CDR3 protein is CASSYSRGELFF. DNA for the CDR3: TGTGCCAGCAGTTACTCGCGAGGGGAGCTGTTTTTT.

The chain carries TRBV28 and TRBJ2-7; TRBD2 is a possible D gene (5 bases). V lost 6 bases and J lost 4, with 10 bases in between. Germline CDR1 is MDHEN and CDR2 is SYDVKM. The CDR3 has 12 amino acids. The CDR3 protein is CASRTKQYEQYF. DNA for the CDR3: TGTGCCAGCAGGACTAAGCAGTACGAGCAGTACTTC.

This clone has a handful of counts. The chain uses TRBV5-6 and TRBJ1-6; possibly TRBD1 for D (5 bases). From germline, CDR1 is SGHDT and CDR2 YYEEEE. Trimming took 7 bases from V and 10 from J, leaving 18 bases between them. The CDR3 consists of 14 residues. The CDR3 reads CASFTLQGRSPLHF. The CDR3 DNA reads as TGTGCCAGCTTCACCCTCCAGGGAAGATCACCCCTCCACTTT. The variable domain in full, completed from reference TRBV5-6 and TRBJ1-6, reads DAGVTQSPTHLIKTRGQQVTLRCSPKSGHDTVSWYQQALGQGPQFIFQYYEEEERQRGNFPDRFSGHQFPNYSSELNVNALLLGDSALYLCASFTLQGRSPLHFGNGTRLTVT.

V gene TRBV9 combines with J gene TRBJ2-5; D unresolved. The end of the DNA aligns better with TRBJ2-7, so the J call may be wrong. Looked up from germline, CDR1 is SGDLS and CDR2 is YYNGEE. The CDR3 is made up of 15 amino acids. The CDR3: CASSKDIPPDYEQYF. The DNA for the CDR3 is TGTGCCAGCAGTAAAGACATTCCTCCCGACTACGAGCAGTACTTC.

The chain combines TRBV9 with TRBJ1-2; TRBD1 agrees at 7 bases. CDR1 and CDR2 from the germline V gene are SGDLS and YYNGEE. The CDR3 loop spans 16 amino acids. V was pared by 0 bases and J by 2 bases, with 7 bases of the junction left unmatched. In DNA, the CDR3 is TGTGCCAGCAGCGTAGTACGAACAGGGGTAAACTATGGCTACACCTTC. Protein sequence: CASSVVRTGVNYGYTF.

J is TRBJ2-1 and V is TRBV4-1; 10 bases line up with TRBD1. This CDR3 has 16 amino acids. Losses at the gene ends were 3 bases for V and 4 bases for J; bases not matched to a gene: 6. Looked up from germline, CDR1 is MGHRA and CDR2 is YSYEKL. The CDR3 nucleotides are TGCGCCAGCAGCCAGGATGACAGGGGGCGTTACAATGAGCAGTTCTTC. Translating gives CASSQDDRGRYNEQFF.

The V and J genes are TRBV19 and TRBJ1-5; 7 bases match TRBD1. V shed 3 bases and J 5 bases; nucleotides not matched to a gene: 7. The CDR3 contains 15 residues. Germline assignment: CDR1 LNHDA and CDR2 SQIVND (reference sequence). The CDR3 DNA reads as TGTGCCAGTAGTATTCGACAGGGTAGAGATCAGCCCCAGCATTTT. Protein sequence: CASSIRQGRDQPQHF.

The chain is built from TRBV5-6 and TRBJ1-6, with TRBD1 identical over 8 bases. The CDR3 consists of 15 residues. Trimming took 4 bases from V and 7 from J; bases not matched to a gene: 7. Per germline, CDR1 SGHDT and CDR2 YYEEEE. As DNA, the CDR3 is TGTGCCAGCAGCAGTAGGCAGGGGGCGAATTCACCCCTCCACTTT. Its protein is CASSSRQGANSPLHF.

This chain connects TRBV9 to TRBJ2-5; the match to TRBD2 covers 9 bases. CDR1 is SGDLS and CDR2 is YYNGEE in the germline V gene. Losses at the gene ends were 2 bases for V and 5 bases for J; bases not matched to a gene: 4. The CDR3 is 14 amino acids. CDR3 DNA sequence: TGTGCCAGCAGCGTTGGACTAGCGTACGAGACCCAGTACTTC. As protein: CASSVGLAYETQYF.

J is TRBJ2-7 and V is TRBV7-9; 10 bases are a match to TRBD2. The CDR3 totals 19 residues. Germline CDR1 reads SEHNR; CDR2 reads FQNEAQ (reference sequence). Trimming at V came to 6 bases and at J to 6 bases, leaving 23 bases not matched to a gene. CDR3 sequence reads: CASRRGQGRLAGVSFEQYF. The CDR3 coding sequence is TGTGCCAGCAGACGCGGACAGGGCCGGCTAGCGGGAGTTTCGTTCGAGCAGTACTTC.

The J gene is TRBJ2-2, the V gene TRBV4-1; tentatively, D is TRBD1 (6 bases). Germline CDR1 and CDR2: MGHRA and YSYEKL. The V end lost 2 bases, the J end lost 7 bases, and 14 bases lay between the germline ends. The CDR3 totals 15 residues. DNA for the CDR3: TGCGCCAGCAGCCAAAACGTACAGGGCGACGGGGAGCTGTTTTTT. Protein sequence: CASSQNVQGDGELFF.

This clone was seen a single time. The chain has TRBV9 and TRBJ2-5; 10 bases map to TRBD1. The J call may be mistaken, given a closer DNA end match to TRBJ2-7. The CDR3 runs to 14 residues. The germline CDR1 and CDR2 sequences are SGDLS and YYNGEE. The chain's CDR3 is CASSPRDRGYEQYF. CDR3 DNA sequence: TGTGCCAGCAGCCCCCGGGACAGGGGTTACGAGCAGTACTTC.

This clone came up a few times. J is TRBJ2-2 and V is TRBV5-1, with 7 bases fitting TRBD1. V trimming: 4 bases; J trimming: 0 bases; junction bases outside the gene matches: 3. The CDR3 is 15 residues long. Germline CDR1 is SGHRS and CDR2 is YFSETQ. CDR3 residues: CASSLRGPNTGELFF. CDR3 nucleotides: TGCGCCAGCAGCCTTAGGGGGCCGAACACCGGGGAGCTGTTTTTT.

This chain uses TRBV21-1 with TRBJ1-2. TRBV21-1 is classified as a pseudogene. This CDR3 spans 16 amino acids. The CDR3 sequence: CASSILAPPANYGYTF. DNA for the CDR3: TGTGCCAGCAGCATTCTAGCTCCCCCAGCTAACTATGGCTACACCTTC.

The chain uses TRBV5-6 and TRBJ2-5; 10 bases line up with TRBD1. This CDR3 spans 14 amino acids. Germline loops: CDR1 SGHDT, CDR2 YYEEEE. J gave up 4 bases and V 2 bases, and 2 bases lay outside the gene matches. CDR3 residues: CASSFRDRGETQYF. For the CDR3, the DNA is TGTGCCAGCAGCTTCCGGGACAGGGGAGAGACCCAGTACTTC.

CDR3 protein: CASSRVLQPLRDYGYTF. CDR3 DNA: TGTGCCAGCAGCCGGGTCTTGCAGCCTCTTCGTGACTATGGCTACACCTTC. This chain uses TRBV28 with TRBJ1-2; D is uncertain. The CDR3 sequence is 17 residues long. CDR1 and CDR2 (germline): MDHEN, SYDVKM. V lost 6 bases and J lost 3, with 23 bases in between.

The chain recombines TRBV7-8 with TRBJ1-5, with a possible D match to TRBD1 (6 bases). Germline assignment: CDR1 SGHVS and CDR2 FQNEAQ. V lost 5 bases to trimming and J lost 2 bases, with 13 bases between them. The CDR3 spans 15 residues. CDR3 bases: TGTGCCAGCAGCCCCCTAGGGGGGGGCAATCAGCCCCAGCATTTT. Residues: CASSPLGGGNQPQHF.

This sequence joins TRBV19 and TRBJ2-4, with TRBD1 identical over 9 bases. Per germline, CDR1 LNHDA and CDR2 SQIVND (reference sequence). CDR3 length equals 14 residues. After removal of 4 bases from V and 7 bases from J, the junction contained 5 bases not matched to a gene. The CDR3, as DNA: TGTGCCAGTAGTACCACAGGGGGCATGAACATTCAGTACTTC. Translating it yields CASSTTGGMNIQYF.

This chain uses TRBV6-1 with TRBJ2-3, with 11 positions matching TRBD2. The CDR3 has 16 amino acids. V gave up 4 bases and J gave up 1 base; unmatched junction bases: 4. Germline CDR1 is MNHNS and CDR2 is SASEGT. CDR3 in DNA: TGTGCCAGCAGTGGTCTACTAGCGGGGGGCACAGATACGCAGTATTTT. The encoded protein is CASSGLLAGGTDTQYF.

The chain uses TRBV2 and TRBJ1-6, with a weak D call TRBD1 (5 bases). Trimming removed 5 bases at V and 4 bases at J, with 12 bases between. CDR3 length equals 15 residues. Germline V gives CDR1 SNHLY, CDR2 FYNNEI. The CDR3 coding sequence is TGTGCCAGCAGTTGGGGCCGGTCTTATAATTCACCCCTCCACTTT. This codes for CASSWGRSYNSPLHF.

V gene TRBV7-3 combines with J gene TRBJ1-2; D remains unclear. The CDR3 sequence is 14 residues long. V lost 5 bases, J lost 6 bases, and 16 bases lay in between. CDR1 is SGHTA and CDR2 is FQGTGA in the germline V gene. The CDR3, as DNA: TGTGCCAGCAGCCCCGCCGGAGGAGCCCATGGCTACACCTTC. This encodes CASSPAGGAHGYTF.

This clone was counted only a few times. The chain joins TRBV7-3 to TRBJ1-4, with unresolved D. The germline V gene has CDR1 SGHTA and CDR2 FQGTGA. The length of the CDR3 is 13 residues. V lost 5 bases and J lost 7, with 11 bases in between. The CDR3 coding sequence is TGTGCCAGCAGCGTTCGGGGAGGTGAAAAACTGTTTTTT. Translated: CASSVRGGEKLFF.

In its sample, this clone was seen once. V gene TRBV5-1 combines with J gene TRBJ2-7, with 14 bases matching TRBD2. This CDR3 is built from 14 residues. Germline CDR1 SGHRS, CDR2 YFSETQ. V was clipped by 4 bases and J by 6 bases; unmatched bases: 3. DNA for the CDR3: TGCGCCAGCAGCCCGGGACTAGCGGGAGCCGAGCAGTACTTC. It specifies CASSPGLAGAEQYF.

The rearrangement links TRBV27 to TRBJ2-7; 7 nucleotides match TRBD2. Germline CDR1 reads MNHEY; CDR2 reads SMNVEV (reference sequence). J gave up 7 bases and V 5 bases, and 14 bases lay outside the gene matches. The CDR3 length is 15 residues. The CDR3 protein is CASSREGRAYGEQYF. In DNA form, the CDR3 reads TGTGCCAGCAGTCGCGAGGGGAGGGCCTATGGAGAGCAGTACTTC.